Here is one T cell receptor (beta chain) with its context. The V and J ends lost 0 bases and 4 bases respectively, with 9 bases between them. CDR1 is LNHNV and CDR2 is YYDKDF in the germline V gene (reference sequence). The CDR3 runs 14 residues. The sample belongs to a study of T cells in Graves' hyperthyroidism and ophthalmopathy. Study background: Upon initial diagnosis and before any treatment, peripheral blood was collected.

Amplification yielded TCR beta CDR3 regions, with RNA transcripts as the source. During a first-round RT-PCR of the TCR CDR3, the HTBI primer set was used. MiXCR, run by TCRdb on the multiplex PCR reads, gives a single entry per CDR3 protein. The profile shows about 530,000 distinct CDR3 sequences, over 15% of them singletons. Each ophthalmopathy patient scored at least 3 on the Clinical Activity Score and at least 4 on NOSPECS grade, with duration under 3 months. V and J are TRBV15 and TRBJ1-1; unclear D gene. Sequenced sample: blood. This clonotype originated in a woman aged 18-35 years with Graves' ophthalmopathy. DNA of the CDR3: TGTGCCACCAGCAGAGAAGGGATTTTCACTGAAGCTTTCTTT. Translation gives CATSREGIFTEAFF.